The 15 T cell receptor beta chains presented below share a single source sample, sequenced in a study of spatial heterogeneity in lung cancer. Time point specified: sample taken at primary tumor resection. TCRdb recomputed calls from the 5' RACE reads with MiXCR, one row per CDR3 protein. The data contain some 100,000 distinct CDR3 sequences, roughly 12% of them singletons. The source material was PBMCs, sampled at surgery. These receptors all stem from a male donor with early-stage non-small cell lung cancer.

The chain has TRBV6-5 and TRBJ2-5, with D hard to call. Germline values: CDR1 MNHEY, CDR2 SVGAGI. Trimming left V 0 bases short and J 5 bases short, with 10 bases between. The CDR3 consists of 14 residues. CDR3 in DNA: TGTGCCAGCAGTTACTCGACTCTGGGCGAGACCCAGTACTTC. This codes for CASSYSTLGETQYF.

This clonotype was seen only a few times. The rearrangement joins TRBV6-2 or TRBV6-3 to TRBJ2-3, with 7 bases lining up with TRBD2. There are 15 residues in the CDR3. The germline V gene encodes CDR1 MNHEY and CDR2 SVGEGT. J gave up 4 bases and V 7 bases, and 11 bases lay outside the gene matches. The CDR3 is CASTDRRETPDTQYF. The CDR3, as DNA: TGTGCCAGCACAGATAGGCGGGAGACCCCAGATACGCAGTATTTT.

The chain combines TRBV14 with TRBJ2-7; 8 bases line up with TRBD1. The CDR3 totals 14 residues. The trim removed 1 base at V and 6 bases at J, leaving 5 bases unmatched. Looked up from germline, CDR1 is SGHDN and CDR2 is FVKESK. CDR3 nucleotide sequence: TGTGCCAGCAGCCAAGGCTCGACAGGGGCCGAGCAGTACTTC. This gives the protein CASSQGSTGAEQYF.

This clonotype was counted only a few times. The rearrangement joins TRBV7-2 to TRBJ1-2; no reliable D call. V lost 1 base and J lost 4, with 16 bases in between. Germline assignment: CDR1 SGHTA and CDR2 FQGNSA. This CDR3 is built from 16 residues. The CDR3 region is CASSLDSVGASYGYTF. CDR3 DNA: TGTGCCAGCAGCTTAGATTCGGTGGGAGCGAGCTATGGCTACACCTTC.

The chain has TRBV6-2 or TRBV6-3 and TRBJ2-2; D uncertain. The germline V gene has CDR1 MNHEY and CDR2 SVGEGT. Between the trimmed V and J ends, which lost 5 bases and 4 bases, there was a span of 14 bases. CDR3 length: 15 amino acids. CDR3 amino acids: CASSLTPGGTGELFF. CDR3 bases: TGTGCCAGCAGTCTAACCCCTGGCGGCACCGGGGAGCTGTTTTTT.

This clonotype was seen a few times. The chain carries TRBV5-5 and TRBJ2-3; TRBD2 matches 10 bases. Trimming cost V 6 bases and J 8 bases; bases outside gene matches: 15. The CDR3 spans 16 residues. Germline CDR1 and CDR2: SGHKS and YYEKEE (reference sequence). The chain's CDR3 is CASNPSGPSGGSTQYF. The CDR3 region has the DNA TGTGCCAGCAACCCCTCGGGGCCTAGCGGGGGAAGTACGCAGTATTTT.

The chain couples TRBV6-2 or TRBV6-3 to TRBJ1-4; D is ambiguous. The CDR3 spans 15 residues. Per germline, CDR1 MNHEY and CDR2 SVGEGT. The germline V and J ends were trimmed by 6 bases and 0 bases, with 11 bases remaining between them. The CDR3 region has the DNA TGTGCCAGCAGATTTACAGATGCAACTAATGAAAAACTGTTTTTT. Its protein is CASRFTDATNEKLFF.

This clonotype was detected a few times. In DNA, the CDR3 is TGTGCCAGCAGCCCCGGGACTAGCGGGAGACATGAGCAGTTCTTC. This translates into CASSPGTSGRHEQFF. This chain uses TRBV11-2 with TRBJ2-1, with TRBD2 matching 14 bases. In germline, CDR1 is SGHAT, CDR2 FQNNGV. V lost 5 bases, J lost 8 bases, and 5 bases stayed unmatched. The CDR3 runs 15 residues. Supplemented by reference TRBV11-2 and TRBJ2-1, the full variable domain reads EAGVAQSPRYKIIEKRQSVAFWCNPISGHATLYWYQQILGQGPKLLIQFQNNGVVDDSQLPKDRFSAERLKGVDSTLKIQPAKLEDSAVYLCASSPGTSGRHEQFFGPGTRLTVL.

The chain has TRBV5-1 and TRBJ2-1; D is perhaps TRBD1 (6 bases). Trimming removed 0 bases from V and 8 bases from J, with 15 bases in between. The CDR3 contains 15 residues. Per germline, CDR1 SGHRS and CDR2 YFSETQ. CDR3 sequence: CASSLGGGDSYEQFF. The CDR3 nucleotides are TGCGCCAGCAGCTTGGGAGGGGGAGATTCCTATGAGCAGTTCTTC.

A few counts support this clonotype. J is TRBJ2-7 and V is TRBV29-1, with 7 nucleotides matching TRBD1. V shed 7 bases and J 5 bases; nucleotides not matched to a gene: 5. Germline loops: CDR1 SQVTM, CDR2 ANQGSEA. This CDR3 contains 11 residues. The CDR3 region is CSGQGSNEQYF. The CDR3 nucleotides read TGCAGCGGACAGGGTTCCAACGAGCAGTACTTC.

The chain joins TRBV3-1 to TRBJ2-5, with D maybe TRBD1 (5 bases). The CDR3 runs 15 residues. V lost 7 bases to trimming and J lost 2 bases, with 17 bases between them. Germline V gene lookup returns CDR1 LGHDT and CDR2 YNNKEL (reference sequence). The CDR3 region has the DNA TGTGCCAGCATACGTCAGGGCTTTCCGCAAGAGACCCAGTACTTC. This encodes CASIRQGFPQETQYF.

Comments on this clonotype: A much larger clone lies a single base off, so this may be a read error. The rearrangement joins TRBV9 to TRBJ2-1, with no clear D. Germline V gene sequence: CDR1 SGDLS, CDR2 YYNGEE. Trimming cost V 0 bases and J 7 bases, with 14 bases left between them. The CDR3 contains 15 residues. CDR3 amino acids: CASSVGPTFQNEQFF. For the CDR3, the DNA is TGTGCCAGCAGCGTAGGCCCGACCTTTCAGAATGAGCAGTTCTTC.

The CDR3 loop is CASSYLTTGFDGYTF. The CDR3 bases are TGTGCCAGCAGTTACCTAACAACAGGCTTCGATGGCTACACCTTC. The chain is built from TRBV6-5 and TRBJ1-2, with D possibly matching TRBD1 (5 bases). The CDR3 contains 15 residues. V dropped 2 bases and J dropped 6 bases, with 16 bases sitting between them. CDR1 is MNHEY, CDR2 SVGAGI, per germline.

This sequence joins TRBV29-1 and TRBJ2-3, with D tentatively TRBD2 (7 bases). This CDR3 spans 14 amino acids. Germline-derived CDR1 and CDR2 are SQVTM and ANQGSEA. V lost 7 bases and J lost 4, with 18 bases in between. Here the CDR3 DNA reads TGCAGCGCCCGGGGGGCCGGATATTCAGATACGCAGTATTTT. This gives the protein CSARGAGYSDTQYF.

V and J are TRBV4-3 and TRBJ2-5; 7 bases map to TRBD2. Trimming cost V 0 bases and J 4 bases; bases outside gene matches: 5. This CDR3 comprises 15 residues. The germline V gene encodes CDR1 LGHNA and CDR2 YSLEER. As DNA, the CDR3 is TGCGCCAGCAGCCAAGAGTGGACTAGGTTAGAGACCCAGTACTTC. Its translation is CASSQEWTRLETQYF.